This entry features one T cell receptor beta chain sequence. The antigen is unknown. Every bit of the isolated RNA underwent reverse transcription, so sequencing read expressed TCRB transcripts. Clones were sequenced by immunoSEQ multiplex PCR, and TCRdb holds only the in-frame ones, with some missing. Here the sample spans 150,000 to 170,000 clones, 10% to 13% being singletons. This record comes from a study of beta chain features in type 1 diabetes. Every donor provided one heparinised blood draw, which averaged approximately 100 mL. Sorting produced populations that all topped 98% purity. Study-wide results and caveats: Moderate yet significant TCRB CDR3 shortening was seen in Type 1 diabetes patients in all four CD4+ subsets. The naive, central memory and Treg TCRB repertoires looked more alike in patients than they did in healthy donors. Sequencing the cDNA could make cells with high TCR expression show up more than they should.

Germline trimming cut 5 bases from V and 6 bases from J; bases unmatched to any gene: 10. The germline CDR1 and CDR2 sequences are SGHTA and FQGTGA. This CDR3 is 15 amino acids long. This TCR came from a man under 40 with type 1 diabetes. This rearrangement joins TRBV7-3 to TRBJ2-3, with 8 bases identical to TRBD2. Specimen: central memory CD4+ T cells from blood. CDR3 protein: CASSGGLGFFDTQYF. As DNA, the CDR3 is TGTGCCAGCAGCGGGGGACTAGGCTTTTTCGATACGCAGTATTTT.